The clone carrying this T cell receptor (beta chain) was observed a few times. This sample is part of a study of blood T cell repertoires in COVID-19. The CDR3 extends over 16 amino acids. The germline V gene encodes CDR1 MGHRA and CDR2 YSYEKL. The junction had 10 bases not matched to a gene; V was cut back by 0 bases and J by 5 bases. Clones were read by immunoSEQ multiplex PCR, and TCRdb kept only the in-frame ones, dropping some. The data show a few hundred thousand clones, around 92% seen once. Among Cohort 3 donors, those recovered had two negative PCRs, clearance, or symptom resolution. The chain has TRBV4-1 and TRBJ2-7, with TRBD1 identical over 7 bases. Material: PBMCs or T cells enriched from blood (not recorded which). This TCR derives from a young woman who had recovered from COVID-19. CDR3 nucleotide sequence: TGCGCCAGCAGCCAAGACCAGGGGGTTTTTTTCGACGAGCAGTACTTC. Translating it yields CASSQDQGVFFDEQYF.